This T cell receptor (beta chain) emerged from a study of liver allograft versus peripheral blood T cells. Study-wide background: Graft-liver T cell receptor repertoires were compared against recipient peripheral blood repertoires.

TCRdb recomputed calls from the reads with MiXCR, one row per CDR3 protein. The data hold some 7,000 distinct CDR3 sequences, with about 15% observed a single time. V lost 4 bases to trimming and J lost 10 bases, with 11 bases between them. The CDR3 covers 12 residues. Germline V gene sequence: CDR1 DFQATT, CDR2 SNEGSKA (reference sequence). The chain combines TRBV20-1 with TRBJ1-6; no definite D call. The source is a human patient who had a liver transplant. The graft donor may have contributed some T cells. CDR3 nucleotides: TGCAGTGCTACCGGAATATACTCACCCCTCCACTTT. Translation gives CSATGIYSPLHF.